The source of this T cell receptor beta chain is a study of cytomegalovirus exposure and HLA in healthy donors. This clone was seen a few times. Vbeta (60) and Jbeta (13) primers were used in the PCR. Using immunoSEQ multiplex PCR, the repertoire was profiled, and TCRdb retains in-frame clones only, with some absent. Of approximately 110,000 clones listed, more than 70% were seen once; the top ten hold approximately 0.22%. V was clipped by 3 bases and J by 0 bases, with 6 bases between them. Germline values: CDR1 LNHDA, CDR2 SQIVND (reference sequence). This CDR3 comprises 14 residues. The sample consisted of PBMCs. V is TRBV19 and J is TRBJ1-5; no definite D call. The receptor was isolated from a man in his fifties or sixties in good health and CMV-seronegative. CDR3 loop: CASSIGDSNQPQHF. The CDR3, as DNA: TGTGCCAGTAGTATCGGGGATAGCAATCAGCCCCAGCATTTT.